Detailed here is one T cell receptor (beta chain). The target antigen is unknown. The data were taken from a study of CD8+CD57+ T cells in acquired aplastic anemia. Study in general: The DNA of sorted CD4+ and CD8+ cells averaged 3.2 ug.

V was cut by 7 bases and J by 2 bases, with 15 bases left in between. This CDR3 has 15 amino acids. Germline assignment: CDR1 SGHKS and CDR2 YYEKEE (reference sequence). Flow cytometry had shown expanded CD8+CD57+ cells in the patients chosen for sequencing. Patients were treatment-naive when blood was sampled. The template for TCR beta VDJ and CDR3 sequence profiling was genomic DNA. TCRdb re-analysed the reads in MiXCR, keeping a single row per CDR3 protein. The table has approximately 250,000 distinct CDR3 sequences, 82% seen once; the top ten hold approximately 42%. Study-wide results and caveats: Significance was not reached for CD8+ Simpson's diversity between patients and controls.

Sample: sorted CD4+, CD8+, or CD8+CD57+ T cells (not recorded which) from PBMCs. The chain recombines TRBV5-5 with TRBJ2-2; the D call may be TRBD1 or TRBD2 (5 bases each). This TCR was sampled from a human donor with aplastic anemia. The CDR3 nucleotides are TGTGCCAGCGGGGACGTGGCCGGTAACACCGGGGAGCTGTTTTTT. Protein sequence: CASGDVAGNTGELFF. Using reference TRBV5-5 and TRBJ2-2 for the parts outside the CDR3, the full variable domain is DAGVTQSPTHLIKTRGQQVTLRCSPISGHKSVSWYQQVLGQGPQFIFQYYEKEERGRGNFPDRFSARQFPNYSSELNVNALLLGDSALYLCASGDVAGNTGELFFGEGSRLTVL.